The 20 T cell receptor beta chains presented below share a single source sample, sequenced in a study of CD8 T cell repertoires and HIV-1 epitope variants. Sequencing used immunoSEQ multiplex PCR; TCRdb keeps in-frame clones, though not all of them. The sample carries some 87,000 clones, just under 75% recorded once. The sample comprised uncultured baseline CD8+ T cells from peripheral blood mononuclear cells (PBMCs). The receptors were sampled from a male donor with HIV.

This clone appeared a few times. The chain uses TRBV18 and TRBJ2-1; unclear D gene. Germline CDR1 reads KGHSH; CDR2 reads LQKENI. The CDR3 is 13 residues long. With 4 bases removed from V and 7 bases from J, the gap between germline ends came to 11 bases. The CDR3 sequence is CASSLNRENEQFF. CDR3 in DNA: TGTGCCAGCTCACTGAATCGAGAGAATGAGCAGTTCTTC.

The CDR3 loop is CASSQGWGGGETQYF. The CDR3 DNA follows: TGCGCCAGCAGCCAAGGTTGGGGCGGGGGTGAGACCCAGTACTTC. V usage is TRBV4-1 and J usage is TRBJ2-5; 7 bases are a match to TRBD2. The V gene's germline CDR1 is MGHRA and CDR2 YSYEKL. CDR3 length: 15 residues. The ends lost 1 base at V and 5 bases at J; junction bases unmatched: 7.

The chain carries TRBV30 and TRBJ1-1; D is uncertain. Trimming took 3 bases from V and 2 from J, leaving 4 bases between them. This CDR3 has 11 amino acids. Per germline, CDR1 GTSNPN and CDR2 SVGIG (reference sequence). This CDR3 reads CAWRPNTEAFF. The CDR3 DNA follows: TGTGCCTGGAGACCTAACACTGAAGCTTTCTTT.

This clone was found a few times. The V gene is TRBV19, the J gene TRBJ1-1; the D gene is possibly TRBD1 (6 bases). The CDR3 is 12 amino acids. Germline CDR1 and CDR2: LNHDA and SQIVND (reference sequence). V lost 3 bases to trimming and J lost 9 bases, with 11 bases between them. The CDR3 sequence is CASSMTDSQAFF. CDR3 coding DNA: TGTGCCAGTAGTATGACGGACAGTCAAGCTTTCTTT.

This clone was observed a few times. The chain employs TRBV25-1 and TRBJ2-5; D is unresolved. V lost 6 bases to trimming and J lost 4 bases, with 12 bases between them. CDR1 MGHDK and CDR2 SYGVNS come from the germline V gene. This CDR3 is 13 amino acids long. The CDR3 coding sequence is TGTGCCAGCAGGATGACCGTGGGAGAGACCCAGTACTTC. As protein: CASRMTVGETQYF.

V usage is TRBV19 and J usage is TRBJ1-3, with unresolved D. Between the trimmed V and J ends, which lost 5 bases and 7 bases, there was a span of 21 bases. CDR1 is LNHDA, CDR2 SQIVND, per germline (reference sequence). The CDR3 is made up of 16 amino acids. The CDR3, as DNA: TGTGCCAGTAGTCCCCTCCCCTTGGGAAGGAGCAACACCATATATTTT. This sequence encodes CASSPLPLGRSNTIYF. Filled out from reference TRBV19 and TRBJ1-3, the complete variable domain reads DGGITQSPKYLFRKEGQNVTLSCEQNLNHDAMYWYRQDPGQGLRLIYYSQIVNDFQKGDIAEGYSVSREKKESFPLTVTSAQKNPTAFYLCASSPLPLGRSNTIYFGEGSWLTVV.

The genes are TRBV4-1 and TRBJ1-4; TRBD1 is a possible D gene (5 bases). Trimming cost V 0 bases and J 8 bases, with 10 bases left between them. In germline, CDR1 is MGHRA, CDR2 YSYEKL. CDR3 length equals 14 residues. The DNA for the CDR3 is TGCGCCAGCAGCCAAGAAGGCAGGGCGGAAAAACTGTTTTTT. This translates into CASSQEGRAEKLFF.

V gene TRBV28 combines with J gene TRBJ1-4, with D possibly TRBD1 on 6 matching bases. CDR1 and CDR2 (germline): MDHEN, SYDVKM. CDR3 size: 17 residues. V lost 5 bases and J lost 3, with 19 bases in between. In DNA, the CDR3 is TGTGCCAGCAGTCCTCCCTTTCGGACAGTCCCTAATGAAAAACTGTTTTTT. It codes for CASSPPFRTVPNEKLFF.

This clone was picked up one time. The chain is built from TRBV5-1 and TRBJ1-1, with a tentative D call TRBD1 (5 bases). This CDR3 is 18 amino acids long. CDR1 and CDR2 (germline): SGHRS, YFSETQ. V was shortened by 2 bases and J by 1 base, with 21 bases between the two germline ends. The DNA of the CDR3 is TGCGCCAGCAGCTTTTTCCGGGGGACCCCCTCAACGAACACTGAAGCTTTCTTT. Its translation is CASSFFRGTPSTNTEAFF. Full variable domain (outside the CDR3, taken from reference TRBV5-1 and TRBJ1-1): KAGVTQTPRYLIKTRGQQVTLSCSPISGHRSVSWYQQTPGQGLQFLFEYFSETQRNKGNFPGRFSGRQFSNSRSEMNVSTLELGDSALYLCASSFFRGTPSTNTEAFFGQGTRLTVV.

V and J are TRBV5-4 and TRBJ2-2; D not resolved. The CDR3 covers 15 residues. Trimming stripped 3 bases from V and 1 base from J, with 10 bases between. Per the germline V gene, CDR1 is SGHNT and CDR2 is YYREEE (reference sequence). As DNA, the CDR3 is TGTGCCAGCAGCTCGGAGATAATGAACACCGGGGAGCTGTTTTTT. It is translated as CASSSEIMNTGELFF.

The chain is built from TRBV18 and TRBJ2-3; TRBD1 aligns across 7 bases. The CDR3 has 14 residues. The V gene end was trimmed by 4 bases and the J gene end by 4 bases; junction bases not matched to a gene: 5. The V gene's germline CDR1 is KGHSH and CDR2 LQKENI. In DNA form, the CDR3 reads TGTGCCAGCTCACTACAGGGGTTCTCAGATACGCAGTATTTT. It codes for CASSLQGFSDTQYF.

V usage is TRBV4-3 and J usage is TRBJ1-2, with D possibly matching TRBD1 (6 bases). Germline V CDR1 and CDR2: LGHNA, YSLEER. V lost 2 bases to trimming and J lost 0 bases, with 10 bases between them. CDR3 size: 15 residues. The CDR3 nucleotides read TGCGCCAGCAGCCAATGGACAGACACTAACTATGGCTACACCTTC. Its protein is CASSQWTDTNYGYTF.

The chain uses TRBV7-2 and TRBJ2-5; D might be TRBD1 or TRBD2, each matching 5 bases. In germline, CDR1 is SGHTA, CDR2 FQGNSA. The CDR3 is 16 residues long. Trimming shortened V by 2 bases and J by 4 bases, and 17 bases separated the two germline ends. The CDR3 reads CASSLRASWGRETQYF. CDR3 bases: TGTGCCAGCAGCTTAAGGGCTAGCTGGGGCAGAGAGACCCAGTACTTC.

The chain carries TRBV10-3 and TRBJ2-3, with 7 bases matching TRBD2. The germline CDR1 and CDR2 sequences are ENHRY and SYGVKD. V lost 2 bases, J lost 5 bases, and 16 bases stayed unmatched. The CDR3 loop spans 18 amino acids. The CDR3 DNA is TGTGCCATCAGTGAGCCGTCCCTCGGGGCGGGAGACGTAGATACGCAGTATTTT. Translation: CAISEPSLGAGDVDTQYF.

The chain joins TRBV9 to TRBJ1-2, with 7 bases identical to TRBD1. This CDR3 comprises 14 residues. Per germline, CDR1 SGDLS and CDR2 YYNGEE. The trim removed 3 bases at V and 3 bases at J, leaving 5 bases unmatched. CDR3 DNA sequence: TGTGCCAGCAGCGCAGGGGGACCCGACTATGGCTACACCTTC. Its protein product is CASSAGGPDYGYTF.

V is TRBV6-1 and J is TRBJ2-5, with 8 bases fitting TRBD1. The CDR3 loop spans 15 amino acids. The V segment lost 2 bases and the J segment 7 bases; nucleotides outside the gene matches: 9. Looked up from germline, CDR1 is MNHNS and CDR2 is SASEGT. The CDR3 is CASSELGARGPTQYF. CDR3 sequence (DNA): TGTGCCAGCAGTGAACTTGGCGCCAGGGGGCCGACCCAGTACTTC.

The gene calls are TRBV5-4 and TRBJ2-2; D is unresolved. The CDR3 totals 15 residues. Trimming removed 3 bases from V and 3 bases from J, with 12 bases in between. Germline CDR1 reads SGHNT; CDR2 reads YYREEE (reference sequence). CDR3 region: CASSWATGDTGELFF. The CDR3 nucleotides read TGTGCCAGCAGCTGGGCCACTGGGGACACCGGGGAGCTGTTTTTT.

The rearrangement links TRBV2 to TRBJ2-1; D call uncertain. Between the trimmed V and J ends, which lost 7 bases and 1 base, there was a span of 8 bases. This CDR3 region has 13 residues. The V gene's germline CDR1 is SNHLY and CDR2 FYNNEI. The CDR3: CASTSSSYNEQFF. Here the CDR3 DNA reads TGTGCCAGCACTTCTAGTTCCTACAATGAGCAGTTCTTC. The whole variable domain, remainder taken from reference TRBV2 and TRBJ2-1, is EPEVTQTPSHQVTQMGQEVILRCVPISNHLYFYWYRQILGQKVEFLVSFYNNEISEKSEIFDDQFSVERPDGSNFTLKIRSTKLEDSAMYFCASTSSSYNEQFFGPGTRLTVL.

This sequence joins TRBV7-6 and TRBJ1-1, with D perhaps matching TRBD1 (6 bases). From germline, CDR1 is SGHVS and CDR2 FNYEAQ. Trimming pared 5 bases from V and 0 bases from J, leaving 16 bases between. This CDR3 spans 16 amino acids. The CDR3 nucleotides are TGTGCCAGCAGCCGGGGCCGGGACAAGTTGAACACTGAAGCTTTCTTT. As protein: CASSRGRDKLNTEAFF.

V is TRBV7-6 and J is TRBJ1-3, with a possible D match to TRBD1 (5 bases). This CDR3 has 13 residues. V gave up 3 bases and J gave up 2 bases, with 5 bases separating them. Germline lookup yields CDR1 SGHVS and CDR2 FNYEAQ. CDR3 residues: CASSLGAGNTIYF. In DNA, the CDR3 is TGTGCCAGCAGCTTGGGGGCTGGAAACACCATATATTTT.